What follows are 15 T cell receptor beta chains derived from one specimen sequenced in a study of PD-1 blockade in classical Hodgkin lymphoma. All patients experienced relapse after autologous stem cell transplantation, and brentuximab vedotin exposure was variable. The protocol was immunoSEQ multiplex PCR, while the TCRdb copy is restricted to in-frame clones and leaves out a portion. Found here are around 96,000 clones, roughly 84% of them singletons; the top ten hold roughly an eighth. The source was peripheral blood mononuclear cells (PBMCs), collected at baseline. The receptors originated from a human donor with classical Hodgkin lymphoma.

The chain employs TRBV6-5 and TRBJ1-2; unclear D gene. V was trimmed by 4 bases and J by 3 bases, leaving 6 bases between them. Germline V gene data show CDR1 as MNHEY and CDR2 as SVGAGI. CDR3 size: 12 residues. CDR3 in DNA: TGTGCCAGCAGTTGGACGGACTATGGCTACACCTTC. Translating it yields CASSWTDYGYTF.

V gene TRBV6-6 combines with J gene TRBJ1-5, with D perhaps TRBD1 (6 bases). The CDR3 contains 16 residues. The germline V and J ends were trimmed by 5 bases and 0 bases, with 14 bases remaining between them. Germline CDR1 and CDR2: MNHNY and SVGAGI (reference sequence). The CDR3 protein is CASSPGVGNSNQPQHF. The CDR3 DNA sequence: TGTGCCAGCAGTCCAGGGGTTGGGAATAGCAATCAGCCCCAGCATTTT.

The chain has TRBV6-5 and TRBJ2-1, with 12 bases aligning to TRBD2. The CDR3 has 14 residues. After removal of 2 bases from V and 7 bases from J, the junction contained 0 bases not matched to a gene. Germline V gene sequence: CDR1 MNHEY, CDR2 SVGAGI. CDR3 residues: CASSYGLAGNEQFF. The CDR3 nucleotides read TGTGCCAGCAGTTACGGACTAGCGGGGAATGAGCAGTTCTTC.

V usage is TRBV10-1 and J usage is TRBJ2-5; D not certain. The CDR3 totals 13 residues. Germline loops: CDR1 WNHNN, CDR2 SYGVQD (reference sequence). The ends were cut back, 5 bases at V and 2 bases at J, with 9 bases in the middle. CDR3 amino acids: CASSRSGQETQYF. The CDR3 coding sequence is TGCGCCAGCAGTCGTAGTGGGCAAGAGACCCAGTACTTC.

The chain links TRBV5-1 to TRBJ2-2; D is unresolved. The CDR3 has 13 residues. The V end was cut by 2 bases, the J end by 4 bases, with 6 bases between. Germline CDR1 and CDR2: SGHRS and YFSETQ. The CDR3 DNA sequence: TGCGCCAGCAGCTTCGACTTCACCGGGGAGCTGTTTTTT. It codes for CASSFDFTGELFF.

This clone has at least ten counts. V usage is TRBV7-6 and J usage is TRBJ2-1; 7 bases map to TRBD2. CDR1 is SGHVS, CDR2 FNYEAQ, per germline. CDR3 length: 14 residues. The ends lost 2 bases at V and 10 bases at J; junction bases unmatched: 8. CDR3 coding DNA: TGTGCCAGCAGCTTAACGGGAGGCCGAGGGGAGCAGTTCTTC. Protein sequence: CASSLTGGRGEQFF.

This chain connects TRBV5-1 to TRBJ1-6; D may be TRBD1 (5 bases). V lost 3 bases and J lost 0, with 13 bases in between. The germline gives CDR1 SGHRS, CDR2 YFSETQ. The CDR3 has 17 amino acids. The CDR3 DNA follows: TGCGCCAGCAGCTGGGGGACGGAGAGCTCCTATAATTCACCCCTCCACTTT. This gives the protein CASSWGTESSYNSPLHF.

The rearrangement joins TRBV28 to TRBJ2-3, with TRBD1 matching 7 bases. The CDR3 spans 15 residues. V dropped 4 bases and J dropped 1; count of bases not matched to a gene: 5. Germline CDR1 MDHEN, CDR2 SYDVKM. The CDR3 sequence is CASSSRGLGTDTQYF. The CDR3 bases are TGTGCCAGCAGTTCTAGGGGGCTAGGCACAGATACGCAGTATTTT.

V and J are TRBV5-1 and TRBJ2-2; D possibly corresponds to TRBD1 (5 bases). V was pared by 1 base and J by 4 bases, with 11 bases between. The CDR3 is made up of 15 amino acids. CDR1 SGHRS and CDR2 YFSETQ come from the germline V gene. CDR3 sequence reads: CASSLYGASTGELFF. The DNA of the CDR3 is TGCGCCAGCAGCTTGTATGGGGCGAGCACCGGGGAGCTGTTTTTT.

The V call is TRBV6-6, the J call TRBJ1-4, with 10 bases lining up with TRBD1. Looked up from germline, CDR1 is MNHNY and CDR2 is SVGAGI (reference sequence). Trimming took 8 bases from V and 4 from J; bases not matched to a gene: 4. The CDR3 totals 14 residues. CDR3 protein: CASGTGEGNEKLFF. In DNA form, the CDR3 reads TGTGCCAGCGGGACAGGGGAGGGTAATGAAAAACTGTTTTTT.

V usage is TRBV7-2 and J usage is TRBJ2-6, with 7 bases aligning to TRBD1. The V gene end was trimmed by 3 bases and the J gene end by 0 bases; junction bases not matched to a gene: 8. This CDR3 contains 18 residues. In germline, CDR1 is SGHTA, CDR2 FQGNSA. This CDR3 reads CASSFIGTAVSGANVLTF. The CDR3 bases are TGTGCCAGCAGCTTTATCGGGACAGCTGTCTCTGGGGCCAACGTCCTGACTTTC.

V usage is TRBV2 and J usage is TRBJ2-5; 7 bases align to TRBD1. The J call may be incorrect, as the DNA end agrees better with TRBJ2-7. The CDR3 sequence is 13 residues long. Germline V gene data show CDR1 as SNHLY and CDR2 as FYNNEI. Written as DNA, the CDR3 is TGTGCCAGCAGGGGGACAGCCTCCTACGAGCAGTACTTC. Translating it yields CASRGTASYEQYF.

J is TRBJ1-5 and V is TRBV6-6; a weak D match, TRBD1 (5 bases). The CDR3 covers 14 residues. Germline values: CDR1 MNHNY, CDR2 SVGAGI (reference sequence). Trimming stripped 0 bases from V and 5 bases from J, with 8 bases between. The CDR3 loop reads CASSYSRGDQPQHF. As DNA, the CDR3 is TGTGCCAGCAGTTACTCACGGGGGGATCAGCCCCAGCATTTT.

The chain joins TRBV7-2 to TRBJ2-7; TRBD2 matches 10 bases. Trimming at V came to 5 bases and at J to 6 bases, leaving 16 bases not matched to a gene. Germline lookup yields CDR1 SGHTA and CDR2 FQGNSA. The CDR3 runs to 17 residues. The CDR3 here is CASSSFSGLAARTEQYF. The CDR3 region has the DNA TGTGCCAGCAGCAGCTTTTCCGGACTAGCGGCGAGGACCGAGCAGTACTTC.

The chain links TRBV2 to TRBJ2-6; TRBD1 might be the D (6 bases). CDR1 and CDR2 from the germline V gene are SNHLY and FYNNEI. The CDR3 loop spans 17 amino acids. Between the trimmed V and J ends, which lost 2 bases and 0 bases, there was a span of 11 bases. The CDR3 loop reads CASSELGHFSGANVLTF. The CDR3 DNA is TGTGCCAGCAGTGAATTGGGACACTTCTCTGGGGCCAACGTCCTGACTTTC.